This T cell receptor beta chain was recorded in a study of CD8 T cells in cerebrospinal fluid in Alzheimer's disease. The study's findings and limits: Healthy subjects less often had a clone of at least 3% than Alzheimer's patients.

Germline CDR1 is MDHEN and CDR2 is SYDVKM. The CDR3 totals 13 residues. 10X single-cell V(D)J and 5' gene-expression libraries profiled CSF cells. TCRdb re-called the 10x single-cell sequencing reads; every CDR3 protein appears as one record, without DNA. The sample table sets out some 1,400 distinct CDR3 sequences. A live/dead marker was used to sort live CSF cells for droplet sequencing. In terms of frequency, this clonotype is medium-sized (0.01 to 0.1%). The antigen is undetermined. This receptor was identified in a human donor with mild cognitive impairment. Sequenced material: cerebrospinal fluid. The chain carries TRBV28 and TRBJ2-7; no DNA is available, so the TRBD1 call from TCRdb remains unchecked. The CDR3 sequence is CASSTPPRDEQYF. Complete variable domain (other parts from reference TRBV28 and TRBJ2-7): DVKVTQSSRYLVKRTGEKVFLECVQDMDHENMFWYRQDPGLGLRLIYFSYDVKMKEKGDIPEGYSVSREKKERFSLILESASTNQTSMYLCASSTPPRDEQYFGPGTRLTVT.